A single sample gave rise to the 29 T cell receptor beta chains below, sequenced in a study of blood T cell repertoires in COVID-19. This table comes from immunoSEQ multiplex PCR, and its TCRdb copy is limited to in-frame clones, with some not included. This table has 70,000 or so clones, 65% to 90% appearing once. The sequenced sample consisted of peripheral blood. The origin of the receptors is a woman in her fifties or sixties with acute or convalescent COVID-19.

V gene TRBV7-3 combines with J gene TRBJ2-3, with D possibly matching TRBD1 (5 bases). The length of the CDR3 is 16 residues. The germline V gene encodes CDR1 SGHTA and CDR2 FQGTGA. Between the trimmed V and J ends, which lost 0 bases and 3 bases, there was a span of 13 bases. For the CDR3, the DNA is TGTGCCAGCAGCTTAACCGCCTCAAAGGGGACAGATACGCAGTATTTT. It translates to CASSLTASKGTDTQYF.

The chain couples TRBV5-1 to TRBJ1-1; 7 nucleotides agree with TRBD1. Germline V gene sequence: CDR1 SGHRS, CDR2 YFSETQ. This CDR3 spans 14 amino acids. V shed 4 bases and J 0 bases; nucleotides not matched to a gene: 3. The CDR3 loop reads CASSAQGMNTEAFF. The DNA for the CDR3 is TGCGCCAGCAGCGCACAGGGGATGAACACTGAAGCTTTCTTT.

The V gene is TRBV2, the J gene TRBJ1-3; TRBD1 aligns across 9 bases. Germline V gene sequence: CDR1 SNHLY, CDR2 FYNNEI. The CDR3 runs 15 residues. Trimming took 4 bases from V and 4 from J; bases not matched to a gene: 5. CDR3 coding DNA: TGTGCCAGCAGTGCGGGACAGGGTCAGGGAAACACCATATATTTT. Translation: CASSAGQGQGNTIYF.

J is TRBJ1-1 and V is TRBV30; D may be TRBD1 (6 bases). The length of the CDR3 is 13 residues. Trimming took off 3 bases at V and 4 bases at J, with 12 bases between the two ends. The V gene's germline CDR1 is GTSNPN and CDR2 SVGIG (reference sequence). This CDR3 reads CAWRETGTTEAFF. CDR3 in DNA: TGTGCCTGGAGAGAGACAGGAACCACTGAAGCTTTCTTT.

The rearrangement joins TRBV11-3 to TRBJ1-1, with no clear D. V lost 1 base to trimming and J lost 6 bases, with 9 bases between them. Germline-derived CDR1 and CDR2 are SGHNT and YENEEA. The CDR3 is 13 residues long. CDR3: CASSLGETAEAFF. The CDR3 DNA is TGTGCCAGCAGCTTAGGCGAAACCGCTGAAGCTTTCTTT. Looking up the rest from reference TRBV11-3 and TRBJ1-1 gives the full variable domain: EAGVVQSPRYKIIEKKQPVAFWCNPISGHNTLYWYLQNLGQGPELLIRYENEEAVDDSQLPKDRFSAERLKGVDSTLKIQPAELGDSAVYLCASSLGETAEAFFGQGTRLTVV.

This chain connects TRBV5-1 to TRBJ2-3, with 13 bases matching TRBD2. The CDR3 is 16 amino acids. Germline V gene data show CDR1 as SGHRS and CDR2 as YFSETQ. The V gene end was trimmed by 0 bases and the J gene end by 4 bases; junction bases not matched to a gene: 2. The CDR3 coding sequence is TGCGCCAGCAGCTTGGATGGACTAGCGGGGGCAGATACGCAGTATTTT. This gives the protein CASSLDGLAGADTQYF.

Points on this clone: The sample contains more than one DNA sequence encoding this CDR3. V and J are TRBV2 and TRBJ1-6, with D hard to call. The CDR3 contains 14 residues. Per the germline V gene, CDR1 is SNHLY and CDR2 is FYNNEI. Trimming pared 3 bases from V and 4 bases from J, leaving 7 bases between. In nucleotides, the CDR3 is TGTGCCAGCAGTGAGGCCCGATATAATTCACCCCTCCACTTT. This gives the protein CASSEARYNSPLHF.

There are a few counts of this clone. At the DNA level, this CDR3 is encoded by other sequences in the same sample as well. The rearrangement uses TRBV24-1 and TRBJ1-5; TRBD1 aligns across 10 bases. J was trimmed by 4 bases and V by 4 bases; bases with no gene match: 3. The CDR3 has 15 amino acids. Per germline, CDR1 KGHDR and CDR2 SFDVKD. The CDR3, as DNA: TGTGCCACCAGTGAGGGACAGGGGATTAATCAGCCCCAGCATTTT. Protein product: CATSEGQGINQPQHF.

This clone was detected only a few times. The V call is TRBV19, the J call TRBJ1-4; D remains unclear. The CDR3 has 15 residues. The V end lost 4 bases, the J end lost 0 bases, and 9 bases lay between the germline ends. The germline gives CDR1 LNHDA, CDR2 SQIVND (reference sequence). The DNA of the CDR3 is TGTGCCAGTAGTAAAAGGAGGGCAACTAATGAAAAACTGTTTTTT. This translates into CASSKRRATNEKLFF.

The chain couples TRBV1 to TRBJ2-5; the listed D gene, TRBD1, was not tested against the DNA. TRBV1 is reported as a pseudogene. CDR3 length: 15 amino acids. CDR3 amino acids: CTSSPGDSAQETQYF. CDR3 nucleotides: TGCACCAGCAGCCCGGGGGACAGCGCCCAAGAGACCCAGTACTTC.

This clone was picked up a small number of times. At one end the junction does not follow the germline gene, possibly because of a read error. V gene TRBV18 combines with J gene TRBJ1-1; 9 nucleotides agree with TRBD1. This CDR3 region has 13 residues. Germline CDR1 reads KGHSH; CDR2 reads LQKENI. Here the CDR3 DNA reads TGTGCCAGCTCAGGGGACAGGGTGACCCCCGGGTCCTTT. Translating it yields CASSGDRVTPGSF.

V and J are TRBV6-1 and TRBJ2-7; D may be TRBD2 (6 bases). This CDR3 comprises 15 residues. CDR1 and CDR2 from the germline V gene are MNHNS and SASEGT. Trimming removed 1 base from V and 4 bases from J, with 14 bases in between. The CDR3 reads CASSEGPGLRYEQYF. The CDR3 DNA reads TGTGCCAGCAGTGAAGGTCCGGGACTCCGTTACGAGCAGTACTTC.

The V and J genes are TRBV6-5 and TRBJ1-6; D perhaps matches TRBD1 (5 bases). The V gene lost 0 bases and the J gene lost 10 bases, with 16 bases spanning the gap. Germline CDR1 reads MNHEY; CDR2 reads SVGAGI. The CDR3 length is 16 residues. The DNA of the CDR3 is TGTGCCAGCAGTTACTCCGGGCAGGGTTCGAAGTCACCCCTCCACTTT. Its protein product is CASSYSGQGSKSPLHF.

The chain recombines TRBV6-5 with TRBJ1-6; perhaps TRBD1 as D (5 bases). This CDR3 region has 13 residues. The germline V and J ends were trimmed by 6 bases and 10 bases, with 13 bases remaining between them. Germline assignment: CDR1 MNHEY and CDR2 SVGAGI. CDR3 amino acids: CASSSRRGSPLHF. The DNA of the CDR3 is TGTGCCAGCAGCTCCCGGAGGGGCTCACCCCTCCACTTT.

The J gene is TRBJ1-1, the V gene TRBV7-9; D gene unclear. The V gene's germline CDR1 is SEHNR and CDR2 FQNEAQ (reference sequence). The V end lost 5 bases, the J end lost 4 bases, and 20 bases lay between the germline ends. This CDR3 is built from 16 residues. The CDR3 sequence: CASSPSRSQDSTEAFF. CDR3 nucleotide sequence: TGTGCCAGCAGCCCCTCCCGATCTCAGGATTCCACTGAAGCTTTCTTT.

The chain links TRBV9 to TRBJ2-2, with D uncertain. CDR3 size: 13 residues. Trimming removed 1 base from V and 2 bases from J, with 3 bases in between. CDR1 and CDR2 from the germline V gene are SGDLS and YYNGEE. The DNA for the CDR3 is TGTGCCAGCAGCGTACCTAACACCGGGGAGCTGTTTTTT. Protein: CASSVPNTGELFF. Drawing the rest from reference TRBV9 and TRBJ2-2, the complete variable domain is DSGVTQTPKHLITATGQRVTLRCSPRSGDLSVYWYQQSLDQGLQFLIQYYNGEERAKGNILERFSAQQFPDLHSELNLSSLELGDSALYFCASSVPNTGELFFGEGSRLTVL.

The rearrangement uses TRBV19 and TRBJ2-3, with TRBD1 identical over 9 bases. V was clipped by 5 bases and J by 5 bases; unmatched bases: 5. Germline loops: CDR1 LNHDA, CDR2 SQIVND (reference sequence). The CDR3 sequence is 14 residues long. For the CDR3, the DNA is TGTGCCAGTAGTTTGGACAGGGGTAGAGATACGCAGTATTTT. Its protein product is CASSLDRGRDTQYF. The full variable domain, completed using reference TRBV19 and TRBJ2-3, is DGGITQSPKYLFRKEGQNVTLSCEQNLNHDAMYWYRQDPGQGLRLIYYSQIVNDFQKGDIAEGYSVSREKKESFPLTVTSAQKNPTAFYLCASSLDRGRDTQYFGPGTRLTVL.

The chain combines TRBV23-1 with TRBJ1-5; D uncertain. TRBV23-1 is annotated as an ORF whose role is uncertain. V was trimmed by 0 bases and J by 3 bases, leaving 15 bases between them. The CDR3 totals 17 residues. The CDR3 DNA sequence: TGCGCCAGCAGTCAATCAGGTTGTACGGGGTTCAATCAGCCCCAGCATTTT. Amino acids: CASSQSGCTGFNQPQHF.

This chain joins TRBV5-1 and TRBJ1-2; 7 nucleotides match TRBD1. From germline, CDR1 is SGHRS and CDR2 YFSETQ. The V segment lost 2 bases and the J segment 0 bases; nucleotides outside the gene matches: 1. The CDR3 sequence is 14 residues long. The DNA for the CDR3 is TGCGCCAGCAGCTTAACAGGGGCTAACTATGGCTACACCTTC. Translating gives CASSLTGANYGYTF.

J is TRBJ1-1 and V is TRBV6-5; 7 bases map to TRBD1. With V trimmed by 3 bases and J by 1 base, 2 bases remained unmatched. Germline V CDR1 and CDR2: MNHEY, SVGAGI. The CDR3 consists of 14 residues. The CDR3, as DNA: TGTGCCAGCAGTTATGGGGACAGGAACACTGAAGCTTTCTTT. Translating gives CASSYGDRNTEAFF.

The rearrangement uses TRBV6-1 and TRBJ2-3; 9 bases are shared with TRBD2. The CDR3 runs 14 residues. Germline lookup yields CDR1 MNHNS and CDR2 SASEGT. The ends lost 3 bases at V and 8 bases at J; junction bases unmatched: 6. The CDR3 is CASSEAGGPFTQYF. DNA for the CDR3: TGTGCCAGCAGTGAGGCGGGGGGGCCTTTTACGCAGTATTTT.

This clone turned up a few times. The chain has TRBV10-2 and TRBJ1-1; D unresolved. CDR3 size: 13 residues. The germline V and J ends were trimmed by 5 bases and 3 bases, with 10 bases remaining between them. In germline, CDR1 is WSHSY, CDR2 SAAADI. CDR3 in DNA: TGCGCCAGCAGTATGGGGAGTTACACTGAAGCTTTCTTT. It is translated as CASSMGSYTEAFF.

This chain joins TRBV18 and TRBJ1-2, with 8 positions matching TRBD1. Germline V gives CDR1 KGHSH, CDR2 LQKENI. V shed 4 bases, J shed 11 bases, and the junction held 12 bases outside the gene matches. There are 14 residues in the CDR3. DNA of the CDR3: TGTGCCAGCTCACTGCCGGGACAGGCCCAACCGTACACCTTC. Its translation: CASSLPGQAQPYTF.

The chain employs TRBV5-4 and TRBJ1-2, with D possibly TRBD1 on 6 matching bases. Trimming pared 0 bases from V and 4 bases from J, leaving 10 bases between. CDR1 is SGHNT, CDR2 YYREEE, per germline (reference sequence). The CDR3 consists of 14 residues. CDR3 DNA: TGTGCCAGCAGCTTGGAACAGGGCTCCTATGGCTACACCTTC. Encoded protein: CASSLEQGSYGYTF.

The V call is TRBV19, the J call TRBJ1-6; 9 bases are a match to TRBD1. The trim removed 7 bases at V and 7 bases at J, leaving 5 bases unmatched. The CDR3 extends over 14 amino acids. Looked up from germline, CDR1 is LNHDA and CDR2 is SQIVND (reference sequence). This CDR3 reads CASTEQGANSPLHF. Here the CDR3 DNA reads TGTGCCAGTACCGAACAGGGGGCCAATTCACCCCTCCACTTT.

This chain uses TRBV19 with TRBJ1-5; D uncertain. Trimming shortened V by 7 bases and J by 3 bases, and 16 bases separated the two germline ends. CDR1 and CDR2 (germline): LNHDA, SQIVND (reference sequence). This CDR3 has 15 residues. The CDR3 loop is CASIKSPTFNQPQHF. The CDR3 DNA follows: TGTGCCAGTATTAAATCCCCGACTTTCAATCAGCCCCAGCATTTT.

The chain employs TRBV6-5 and TRBJ2-1; no reliable D call. V lost 10 bases and J 0 bases, leaving 10 bases between the germline ends. Germline V gives CDR1 MNHEY, CDR2 SVGAGI. The CDR3 loop spans 13 amino acids. CDR3 in amino acids: CATRYSSYNEQFF. In nucleotides, the CDR3 is TGTGCCACCAGGTATAGCTCCTACAATGAGCAGTTCTTC.

The V gene is TRBV20-1, the J gene TRBJ1-1, with D hard to call. The ends were cut back, 7 bases at V and 1 base at J, with 7 bases in the middle. Per the germline V gene, CDR1 is DFQATT and CDR2 is SNEGSKA (reference sequence). This CDR3 contains 11 residues. CDR3 DNA sequence: TGCAGTGTTTCACAGAACACTGAAGCTTTCTTT. It translates to CSVSQNTEAFF.

The rearrangement links TRBV3-1 (or the pseudogene TRBV3-2) to TRBJ1-5, with TRBD1 as a possible D gene (6 bases). V was trimmed by 4 bases and J by 0 bases, leaving 10 bases between them. The CDR3 spans 15 residues. CDR1 is LGHDT and CDR2 is YNNKEL in the germline V gene (reference sequence). CDR3 region: CASSLTGISNQPQHF. For the CDR3, the DNA is TGTGCCAGCAGCCTCACAGGGATTAGCAATCAGCCCCAGCATTTT.